This T cell receptor beta chain is from a study of control samples from healthy donors and cancer patients. Repertoires were generated with immunoSEQ multiplex PCR, while TCRdb's copy carries only in-frame clones and drops some. The sample shows about 70,000 clones, over 65% of them seen only once. This CDR3 is built from 14 residues. Per the germline V gene, CDR1 is SEHNR and CDR2 is FQNEAQ (reference sequence). The V and J ends lost 0 bases and 3 bases respectively, with 8 bases between them. Sequencing used PBMCs. This receptor was identified in a woman aged 45 to 65 with lung cancer. This chain links TRBV7-9 with TRBJ1-1; D might be TRBD1 (5 bases). As DNA, the CDR3 is TGTGCCAGCAGCTTAGCGAGCAGGGACACTGAAGCTTTCTTT. Translation gives CASSLASRDTEAFF. Variable domain in full (rest from reference TRBV7-9 and TRBJ1-1): DTGVSQNPRHKITKRGQNVTFRCDPISEHNRLYWYRQTLGQGPEFLTYFQNEAQLEKSRLLSDRFSAERPKGSFSTLEIQRTEQGDSAMYLCASSLASRDTEAFFGQGTRLTVV.